The TCR beta chain described here comes from a study of cytomegalovirus exposure and HLA in healthy donors. Study outcomes and limitations: Many donors shared some public TCRs, even though most TCR sequences were rare. A few CMV-associated chains proved CMV antigen-specific in vitro. The study put 150 or so TCR beta chains on its list as cytomegalovirus-associated.

The germline V and J ends were trimmed by 1 base and 10 bases, with 10 bases remaining between them. The germline gives CDR1 SGHAT, CDR2 FQNNGV. The CDR3 sequence is 12 residues long. The assay was immunoSEQ multiplex PCR, and TCRdb's table has in-frame clones only and misses some. The data hold 140,000 or so clones, with over 80% observed a single time. Details on this clone: Its antigen is not identified.

J is TRBJ1-1 and V is TRBV11-2, with D unclear. Sequencing was carried out using PBMCs. The receptor's source is a woman between 25 and 40 years old in good health and CMV-seropositive. The CDR3 loop is CASSLGTPGAFF. In nucleotides, the CDR3 is TGTGCCAGCAGCTTAGGTACCCCGGGAGCTTTCTTT.